This T cell receptor (beta chain) derives from a study of PD-1 blockade in classical Hodgkin lymphoma. Study observations and caveats: Significantly greater TCR diversity emerged by C4D1 in CD4+ cells but not CD8+ cells.

Turning to this clone: Its specificity is not known.

Profiled with immunoSEQ multiplex PCR; TCRdb holds only in-frame clones, not every one. This repertoire shows about 21,000 clones, roughly two thirds found once; its top ten account for about 5.6%. From germline, CDR1 is KGHSH and CDR2 LQKENI. Trimming took off 3 bases at V and 5 bases at J, with 11 bases between the two ends. This CDR3 is 13 amino acids long. Every patient experienced relapse after autologous stem cell transplantation, and brentuximab vedotin exposure varied. This material consisted of peripheral blood mononuclear cells (PBMCs), taken at baseline. The clonotype comes from a human donor with classical Hodgkin lymphoma. V is TRBV18 and J is TRBJ2-7; D is possibly TRBD2 (6 bases). The CDR3 here is CASSPGGLHEQYF. CDR3 nucleotides: TGTGCCAGCTCACCCGGAGGGTTGCACGAGCAGTACTTC.